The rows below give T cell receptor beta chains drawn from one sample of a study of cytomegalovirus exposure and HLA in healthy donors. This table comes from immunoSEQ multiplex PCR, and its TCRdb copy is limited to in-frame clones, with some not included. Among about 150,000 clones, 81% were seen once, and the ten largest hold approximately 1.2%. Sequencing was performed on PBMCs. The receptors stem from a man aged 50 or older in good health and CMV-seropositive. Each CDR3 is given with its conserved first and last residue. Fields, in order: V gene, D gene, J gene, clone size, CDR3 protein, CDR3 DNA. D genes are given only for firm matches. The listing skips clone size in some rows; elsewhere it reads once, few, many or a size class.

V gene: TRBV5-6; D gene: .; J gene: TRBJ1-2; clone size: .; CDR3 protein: CASSWKDRTNYGYTF; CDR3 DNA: TGTGCCAGCAGCTGGAAGGACAGAACAAACTATGGCTACACCTTC
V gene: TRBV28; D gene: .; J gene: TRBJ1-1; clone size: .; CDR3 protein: CASSLKSGQLEAFF; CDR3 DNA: TGTGCCAGCAGTTTAAAGTCTGGACAGCTTGAAGCTTTCTTT
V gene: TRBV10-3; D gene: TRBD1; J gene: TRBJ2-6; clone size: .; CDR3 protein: CAISTGQGAFGANVLTF; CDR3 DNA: TGTGCCATCAGCACGGGACAGGGGGCGTTTGGGGCCAACGTCCTGACTTTC
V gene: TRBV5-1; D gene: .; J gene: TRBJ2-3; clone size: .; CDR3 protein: CASSLEIGLSTDTQYF; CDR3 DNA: TGCGCCAGCAGCTTGGAAATAGGACTCAGCACAGATACGCAGTATTTT
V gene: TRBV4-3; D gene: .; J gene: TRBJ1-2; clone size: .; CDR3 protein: CASSQGTANYGYTF; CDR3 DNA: TGCGCCAGCAGCCAAGGGACAGCTAACTATGGCTACACCTTC
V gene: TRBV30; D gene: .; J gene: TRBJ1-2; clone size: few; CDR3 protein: CAWRPSVGSYYGYTF; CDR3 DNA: TGTGCCTGGAGACCTTCGGTGGGCAGCTACTATGGCTACACCTTC
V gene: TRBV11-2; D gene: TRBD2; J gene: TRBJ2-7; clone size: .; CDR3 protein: CASSFTSGGTYEQYF; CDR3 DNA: TGTGCCAGCAGCTTCACTAGCGGGGGGACCTACGAGCAGTACTTC
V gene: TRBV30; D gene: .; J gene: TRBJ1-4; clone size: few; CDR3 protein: CASQGLATNEKLFF; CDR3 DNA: TGTGCCTCCCAGGGGCTTGCAACTAATGAAAAACTGTTTTTT
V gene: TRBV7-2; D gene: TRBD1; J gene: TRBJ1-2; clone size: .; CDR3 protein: CASSFPTGTYGYTF; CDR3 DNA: TGTGCCAGCAGCTTCCCGACAGGGACCTATGGCTACACCTTC
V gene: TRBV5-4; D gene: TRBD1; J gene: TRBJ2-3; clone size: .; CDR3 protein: CASNRDSSTDTQYF; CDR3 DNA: TGTGCCAGCAACCGGGACAGCAGCACAGATACGCAGTATTTT
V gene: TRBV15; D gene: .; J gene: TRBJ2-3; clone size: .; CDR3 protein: CATSRSTGVPQDTQYF; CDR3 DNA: TGTGCCACCAGCAGAAGCACGGGGGTGCCTCAAGATACGCAGTATTTT
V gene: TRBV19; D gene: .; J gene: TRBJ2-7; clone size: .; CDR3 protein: CASSIGTGEQYF; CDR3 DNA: TGTGCCAGTAGTATAGGGACTGGGGAGCAGTACTTC
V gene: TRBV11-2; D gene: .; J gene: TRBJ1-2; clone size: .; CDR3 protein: CASSFTGIEGYTF; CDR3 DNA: TGTGCCAGCAGCTTTACCGGGATCGAGGGATACACCTTC
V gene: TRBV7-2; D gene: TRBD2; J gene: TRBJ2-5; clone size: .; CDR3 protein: CASSPLASGRGGETQYF; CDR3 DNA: TGTGCCAGCAGCCCCCTCGCTAGCGGGAGGGGAGGGGAGACCCAGTACTTC
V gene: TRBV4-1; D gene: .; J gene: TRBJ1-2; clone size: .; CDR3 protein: CASSQWTTLSYTF; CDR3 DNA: TGCGCCAGCAGCCAATGGACTACACTAAGCTACACCTTC
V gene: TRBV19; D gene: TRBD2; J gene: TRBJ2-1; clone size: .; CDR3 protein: CASSPGMPGAGASNNEQFF; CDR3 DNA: TGTGCCAGTAGTCCCGGGATGCCCGGAGCGGGGGCATCAAACAATGAGCAGTTCTTC
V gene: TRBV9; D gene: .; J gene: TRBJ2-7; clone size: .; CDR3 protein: CASSVGETRFYEQYF; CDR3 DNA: TGTGCCAGCAGCGTAGGCGAGACTCGGTTCTACGAGCAGTACTTC